Detailed here is one T cell receptor (beta chain). Its antigen is not identified. All donors participated as healthy donors of bone marrow. It was with 60 Vbeta and 13 Jbeta primers that the PCR ran. Repertoires were generated with immunoSEQ multiplex PCR, while TCRdb's copy carries only in-frame clones and drops some. In the table there are roughly 250,000 clones, 84% of which are singletons. With V trimmed by 3 bases and J by 5 bases, 1 base remained unmatched. CDR3 size: 13 residues. Germline V lookup: CDR1 SEHNR, CDR2 FQNEAQ (reference sequence). This specimen belongs to a study of cytomegalovirus exposure and HLA in healthy donors. For the study at large: An early data release held some 85 million unique TCRs from HLA-typed donors. General study points: Most TCR sequences were seen very rarely across donors, but some public TCRs occurred in many.

The V and J genes are TRBV7-9 and TRBJ1-2, with 9 bases that match TRBD1. The sample taken for sequencing was PBMCs. This TCR was recovered from a middle-aged woman in good health and CMV-seropositive. The DNA of the CDR3 is TGTGCCAGCAGCTTCGGGACAGGGTATGGCTACACCTTC. It codes for CASSFGTGYGYTF.